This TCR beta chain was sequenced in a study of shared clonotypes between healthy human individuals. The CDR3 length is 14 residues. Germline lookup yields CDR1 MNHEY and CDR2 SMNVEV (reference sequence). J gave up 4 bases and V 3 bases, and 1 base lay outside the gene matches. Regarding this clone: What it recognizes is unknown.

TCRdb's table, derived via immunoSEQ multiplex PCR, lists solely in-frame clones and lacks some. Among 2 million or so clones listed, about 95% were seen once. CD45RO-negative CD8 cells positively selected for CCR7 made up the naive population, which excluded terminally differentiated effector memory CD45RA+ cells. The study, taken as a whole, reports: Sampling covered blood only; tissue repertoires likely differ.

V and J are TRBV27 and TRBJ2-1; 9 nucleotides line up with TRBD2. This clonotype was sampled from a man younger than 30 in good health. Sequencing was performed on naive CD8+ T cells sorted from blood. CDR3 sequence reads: CASSFLAGYNEQFF. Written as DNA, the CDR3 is TGTGCCAGCAGTTTCCTAGCGGGGTACAATGAGCAGTTCTTC.